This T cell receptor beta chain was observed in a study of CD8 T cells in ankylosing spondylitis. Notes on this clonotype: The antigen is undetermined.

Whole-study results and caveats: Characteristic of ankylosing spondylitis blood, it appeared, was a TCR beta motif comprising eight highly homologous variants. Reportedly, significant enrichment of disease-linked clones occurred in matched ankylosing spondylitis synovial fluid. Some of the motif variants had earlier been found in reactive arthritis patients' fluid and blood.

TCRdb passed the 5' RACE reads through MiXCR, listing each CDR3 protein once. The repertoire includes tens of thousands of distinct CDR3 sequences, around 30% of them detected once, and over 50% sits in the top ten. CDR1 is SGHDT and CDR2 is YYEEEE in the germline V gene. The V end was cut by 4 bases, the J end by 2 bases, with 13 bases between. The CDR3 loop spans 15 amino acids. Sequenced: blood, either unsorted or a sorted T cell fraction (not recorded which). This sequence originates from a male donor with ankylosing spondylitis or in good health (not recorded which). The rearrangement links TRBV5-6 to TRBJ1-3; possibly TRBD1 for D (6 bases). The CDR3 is CASSRQDWAGNTIYF. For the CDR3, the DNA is TGTGCCAGCAGCCGACAGGATTGGGCTGGAAACACCATATATTTT.